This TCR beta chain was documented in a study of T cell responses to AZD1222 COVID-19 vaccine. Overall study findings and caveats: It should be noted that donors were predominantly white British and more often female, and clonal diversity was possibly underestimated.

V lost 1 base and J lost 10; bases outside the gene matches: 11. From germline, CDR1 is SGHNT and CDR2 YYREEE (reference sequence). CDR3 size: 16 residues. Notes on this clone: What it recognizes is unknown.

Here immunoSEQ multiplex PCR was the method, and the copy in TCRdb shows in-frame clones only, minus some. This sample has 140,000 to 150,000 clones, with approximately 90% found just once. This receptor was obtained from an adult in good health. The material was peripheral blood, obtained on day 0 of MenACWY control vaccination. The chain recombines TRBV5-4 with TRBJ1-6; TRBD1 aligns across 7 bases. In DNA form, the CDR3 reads TGTGCCAGCAGCTTGCAAGGGGGCAAGGGAAGGTCACCCCTCCACTTT. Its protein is CASSLQGGKGRSPLHF.